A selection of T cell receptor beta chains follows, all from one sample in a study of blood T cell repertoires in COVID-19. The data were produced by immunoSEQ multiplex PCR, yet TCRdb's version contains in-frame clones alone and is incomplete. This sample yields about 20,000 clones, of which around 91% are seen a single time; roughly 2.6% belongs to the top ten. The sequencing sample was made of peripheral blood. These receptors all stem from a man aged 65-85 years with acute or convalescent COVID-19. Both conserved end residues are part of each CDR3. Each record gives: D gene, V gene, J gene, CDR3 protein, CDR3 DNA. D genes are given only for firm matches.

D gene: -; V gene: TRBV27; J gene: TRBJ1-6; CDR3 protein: CASSPPGVAPLHF; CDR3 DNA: TGTGCCAGCAGTCCCCCGGGGGTTGCACCCCTCCACTTT
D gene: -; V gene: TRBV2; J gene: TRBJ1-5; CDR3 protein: CASRRTPNQPQHF; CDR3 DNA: TGTGCCAGCCGGAGAACCCCCAATCAGCCCCAGCATTTT
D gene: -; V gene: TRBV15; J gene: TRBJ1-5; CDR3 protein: CATSSRGDSRPQHF; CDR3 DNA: TGTGCCACGAGCAGTAGGGGTGATTCCAGGCCCCAGCATTTT
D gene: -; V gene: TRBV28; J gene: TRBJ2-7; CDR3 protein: CASSLWGRGSSYEQYF; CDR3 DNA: TGTGCCAGCAGTTTATGGGGCAGGGGAAGCTCCTACGAGCAGTACTTC
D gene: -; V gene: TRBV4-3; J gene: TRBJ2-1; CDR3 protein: CASSQEFQVLGFNEQFF; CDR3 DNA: TGCGCCAGCAGCCAAGAATTTCAGGTCCTGGGCTTCAATGAGCAGTTCTTC
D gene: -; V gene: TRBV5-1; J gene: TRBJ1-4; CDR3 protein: CASSLVPVEQAEKLFF; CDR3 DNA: TGCGCCAGCAGCTTGGTTCCGGTGGAACAGGCTGAAAAACTGTTTTTT
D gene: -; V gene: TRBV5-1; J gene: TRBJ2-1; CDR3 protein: CASSWTPAAAYNEQFF; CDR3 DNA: TGCGCCAGCAGCTGGACTCCAGCGGCGGCCTACAATGAGCAGTTCTTC
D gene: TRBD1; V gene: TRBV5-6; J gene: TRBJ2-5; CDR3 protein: CASSIDRGLWETQYF; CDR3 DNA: TGTGCCAGCAGCATCGACAGGGGGCTCTGGGAGACCCAGTACTTC
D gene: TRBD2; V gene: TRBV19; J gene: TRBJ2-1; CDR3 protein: CASSPSRGPTSGRGNEQFF; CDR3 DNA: TGTGCCAGTAGTCCCTCCCGAGGGCCTACTAGCGGGAGGGGCAATGAGCAGTTCTTC
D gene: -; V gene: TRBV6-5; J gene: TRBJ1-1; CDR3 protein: CASSWGQNTEAFF; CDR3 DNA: TGTGCCAGCAGCTGGGGGCAGAACACTGAAGCTTTCTTT
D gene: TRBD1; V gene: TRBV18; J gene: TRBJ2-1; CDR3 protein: CASSPRDRSSYNEQFF; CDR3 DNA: TGTGCCAGCTCACCCCGGGACAGGAGCTCCTACAATGAGCAGTTCTTC
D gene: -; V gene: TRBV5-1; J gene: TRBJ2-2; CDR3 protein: CASSLDTSTLNTGELFF; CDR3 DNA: TGCGCCAGCAGCTTGGACACCTCAACCCTTAACACCGGGGAGCTGTTTTTT
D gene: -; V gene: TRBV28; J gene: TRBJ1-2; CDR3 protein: CASSLYPGPGYGYTF; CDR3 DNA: TGTGCCAGCAGTTTATACCCAGGGCCTGGATATGGCTACACCTTC
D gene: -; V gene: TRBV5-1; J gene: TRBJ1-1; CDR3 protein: CASSFQGNTEAFF; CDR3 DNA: TGCGCCAGCAGCTTCCAGGGGAACACTGAAGCTTTCTTT
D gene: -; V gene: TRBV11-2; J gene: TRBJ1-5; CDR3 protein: CASSLGLHSNQPQHF; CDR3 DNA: TGTGCCAGCAGCTTAGGGTTACATAGCAATCAGCCCCAGCATTTT
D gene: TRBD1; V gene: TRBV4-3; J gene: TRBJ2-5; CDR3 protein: CASSRGTGNSQETQYF; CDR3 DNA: TGCGCCAGCAGCCGGGGGACAGGGAATAGCCAAGAGACCCAGTACTTC
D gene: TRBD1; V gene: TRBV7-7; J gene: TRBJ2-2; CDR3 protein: CASSPRGTGDVTGELFF; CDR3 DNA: TGTGCCAGCAGCCCCCGGGGGACAGGGGATGTCACCGGGGAGCTGTTTTTT